This TCR beta chain emerged from a study of cytotoxic CD8 clonotypes in ibrutinib-treated CLL (dated by TCRdb to the early 2020s). For context, the study as a whole: In this cohort, approximately 15 patients were treatment-naive and ten to eleven were relapsed/refractory, while roughly 18 had unmutated IGHV. Partial responses were observed in 24 patients and complete responses in 2; after a median follow-up of roughly 62 months, remission was maintained in 15 or so patients and progression was observed in some 12. Samples at response were collected after a median of roughly twelve months of treatment, with a range of about 6 to 40 months. An average of around 250,000 productive templates and around 100,000 productive rearrangements was obtained per sample. Of the approximately 90 participants in the trial, about two dozen had longitudinal samples available. Cryopreserved peripheral blood mononuclear cells were obtained prior to treatment, at the time of response, and at either disease progression or sustained remission. All remission and progressive disease samples were collected while patients were still receiving ibrutinib. Broad study findings and their caveats: Sampling times were not matched between sustained-remission and progressing patients, and lymph node repertoires were not studied. At baseline, clonality was higher than in age-matched healthy donors and showed a strong correlation with circulating CD8+ T-cell counts. Public clonotypes were rare and either contracted or stayed stable during treatment, and the rise in clonality at ibrutinib response reflected the expansion of private clonotypes. Clonality increased at ibrutinib response, stayed stable in sustained remission, and fell back toward baseline at progression.

Reading the germline V gene gives CDR1 MNHNS and CDR2 SASEGT. The CDR3 runs 14 amino acids, cysteine and phenylalanine included. Only the CDR3 part of the read is kept: 42 bases, read in frame from the first base. Trimming takes 5 bases from V and 0 bases from J, and the germline ends sit 10 bases apart. About this clone itself: Its antigen has not been determined. No base quality values were provided; no much bigger clone lies one nucleotide off.

The time point label, read with the paper, signifies: about a year on ibrutinib. For TCR beta library preparation, 1.5 to 2 micrograms of genomic DNA were extracted from the cryopreserved PBMCs. High-throughput TCR beta sequencing was performed on longitudinal blood samples from CLL patients receiving ibrutinib monotherapy. The patients took part in an open-label, single-center phase 2 trial of ibrutinib monotherapy. A MiSeq instrument was used for deep resolution sequencing, which targeted depths ranging from 1 in 1 million up to 1 in 200,000 T cells, with coverage averaging 10x for each clonotype. The immunoSEQ hsTCRB Kit was used to generate the TCR beta libraries. The study's processing was this. Data were analyzed with ImmunoSEQ Data Assistant and ImmunoSEQ Analyzer, with V, D and J genes assigned per IMGT definitions. Clonality, with values ranging from 0 to 1, was calculated as one minus the normalized Shannon entropy of productive rearrangement frequencies. Only overrepresented clonotypes making up at least 0.05% of the repertoire of each patient were included in the public clonotype analysis. Around 14 repertoires from age-matched healthy donors, obtained from immuneACCESS, served as clonality controls. Entries here come from immuneACCESS through TCRdb and include only in-frame sequences with V and J called. Some clones fail to appear in such tables; in the studies checked, an unresolved V gene covers under half of the shortfall, and the cause of the remainder is unknown. V, J and clone size are those of that table, while D and trimming were read from the DNA. A total of over 200,000 clones appear in this sample, roughly 77% of them only once. Approximately 5.9% of the sample is held by the ten biggest clonotypes.

Recombination connected TRBV6-1 to TRBJ1-2; TRBD1 is perhaps the D gene, given 5 matching bases. Sequences were derived from PBMCs, sampled after 12 months of ibrutinib treatment. The sequence was obtained from a human donor with chronic lymphocytic leukemia. The DNA reads as follows: TGTGCCAGCAGTCGGGACGGTACTAACTATGGCTACACCTTC. Translated, it reads CASSRDGTNYGYTF.